These T cell receptor beta chains were read from a single sample in a study of blood T cell repertoires in COVID-19. Repertoires were generated with immunoSEQ multiplex PCR, while TCRdb's copy carries only in-frame clones and drops some. The table has 150,000 to 200,000 clones, approximately 86% seen once. The sample was peripheral blood. The receptors shown here come from a woman older than 75 in a cohort sampled during active or convalescent COVID-19. CDR3s include the opening cysteine and the closing phenylalanine or tryptophan.

j_call: TRBJ2-5
v_call: TRBV7-2
cdr3_aa: CASSSQASGGETQYF

j_call: TRBJ2-3
v_call: TRBV6-6
cdr3_aa: CASSYRSGRPLTQYF

j_call: TRBJ2-1
v_call: TRBV5-4
cdr3_aa: CASSLSQGAEYEQFF

j_call: TRBJ2-1
v_call: TRBV9
cdr3_aa: CASSVGGPAYNEQFF

j_call: TRBJ2-2
v_call: TRBV21-1
cdr3_aa: CASTGRTNTGELFF

j_call: TRBJ1-5
v_call: TRBV7-2
cdr3_aa: CASSLSGYRGQPQHF

j_call: TRBJ2-5
v_call: TRBV11-3
cdr3_aa: CASSLVVWGGRLAQYF

j_call: TRBJ2-2
v_call: TRBV11-2
cdr3_aa: CASNLNPGGELFF

j_call: TRBJ2-7
v_call: TRBV19
cdr3_aa: CATSGNTGLYEQYF

j_call: TRBJ1-1
v_call: TRBV4-2
cdr3_aa: CASSQDRKGWAEAFF

j_call: TRBJ1-5
v_call: TRBV7-2
cdr3_aa: CASSFLGQGDQPQHF

j_call: TRBJ2-3
v_call: TRBV27
cdr3_aa: CASSLTYGSSTDTQYF

j_call: TRBJ2-1
v_call: TRBV6-2/TRBV6-3
cdr3_aa: CASSAIRDRGVEQFF

j_call: TRBJ2-7
v_call: TRBV6-5
cdr3_aa: CASSPQEGARFEQYF

j_call: TRBJ2-2
v_call: TRBV4-3
cdr3_aa: CASSQYSPAGVNTGELFF

j_call: TRBJ1-5
v_call: TRBV30
cdr3_aa: CAWSGAGDYGQPQHF

j_call: TRBJ2-1
v_call: TRBV9
cdr3_aa: CASSTRGGSGNEQFF

j_call: TRBJ1-1
v_call: TRBV12-5
cdr3_aa: CASGLVVGGWTEAFF

j_call: TRBJ2-3
v_call: TRBV28
cdr3_aa: CASSSPGGTDTQYF

j_call: TRBJ2-3
v_call: TRBV5-1
cdr3_aa: CASSLQRGVTDTQYF

j_call: TRBJ1-2
v_call: TRBV30
cdr3_aa: CAWSSVYGYTF

j_call: TRBJ1-1
v_call: TRBV11-2
cdr3_aa: CASSYSGPGGGAFF

j_call: TRBJ2-6
v_call: TRBV7-6
cdr3_aa: CASSLGNRVAGANVLTF

j_call: TRBJ1-1
v_call: TRBV7-8
cdr3_aa: CASSSVRTTEAFF

j_call: TRBJ2-4
v_call: TRBV28
cdr3_aa: CASSLSAGGLHIQYF

j_call: TRBJ1-3
v_call: TRBV6-4
cdr3_aa: CARPTMNREVNTIYF

j_call: TRBJ2-1
v_call: TRBV5-6
cdr3_aa: CASSLGQGIDEQFF

j_call: TRBJ1-2
v_call: TRBV3-1/TRBV3-2
cdr3_aa: CASSGQGANYGYTF

j_call: TRBJ2-1
v_call: TRBV9
cdr3_aa: CASSPRVASYNEQFF

j_call: TRBJ1-5
v_call: TRBV2
cdr3_aa: CANPSRCRVQPQHF

j_call: TRBJ2-2
v_call: TRBV18
cdr3_aa: CASSPGRVANTGELFF

j_call: TRBJ1-3
v_call: TRBV18
cdr3_aa: CASSPSSTPGNTIYF

j_call: TRBJ1-2
v_call: TRBV6-1
cdr3_aa: CASSEPPTGTYNYGYTF

j_call: TRBJ2-1
v_call: TRBV6-4
cdr3_aa: CASSVERSRINEQFF

j_call: TRBJ2-1
v_call: TRBV2
cdr3_aa: CASSERLAGENNEQFF

j_call: TRBJ2-2
v_call: TRBV7-2
cdr3_aa: CASSLAGQTGELFF

j_call: TRBJ1-4
v_call: TRBV7-9
cdr3_aa: CASSPSGRVGEKLFF

j_call: TRBJ1-2
v_call: TRBV24-1
cdr3_aa: CATSDRDRGRGYTF

j_call: TRBJ2-5
v_call: TRBV5-1
cdr3_aa: CASSTSGGNLQETQYF

j_call: TRBJ2-5
v_call: TRBV29-1
cdr3_aa: CSVWGGDSQETQYF

j_call: TRBJ2-3
v_call: TRBV24-1
cdr3_aa: CATSDSGTSAGDTQYF

j_call: TRBJ2-5
v_call: TRBV19
cdr3_aa: CASSPSGGRETQYF

j_call: TRBJ1-2
v_call: TRBV19
cdr3_aa: CASTPGGTFYGYTF

j_call: TRBJ1-1
v_call: TRBV27
cdr3_aa: CASSRTGLTNTEAFF

j_call: TRBJ1-1
v_call: TRBV19
cdr3_aa: CASSITQGTEAFF

j_call: TRBJ2-1
v_call: TRBV12-2
cdr3_aa: CASRLMGGPGHNEQFF

j_call: TRBJ2-7
v_call: TRBV4-3
cdr3_aa: CASSRLGSGVYEQYF

j_call: TRBJ2-5
v_call: TRBV27
cdr3_aa: CASSSIVAGAGETQYF

j_call: TRBJ2-3
v_call: TRBV28
cdr3_aa: CASSLSGGGASGTQYF

j_call: TRBJ2-1
v_call: TRBV12-5
cdr3_aa: CASGSTSGRNEQFF

j_call: TRBJ1-2
v_call: TRBV7-8
cdr3_aa: CASSSVTGPGTF